This record looks at one T cell receptor beta chain sequence and its context. This specimen belongs to a study of blood T cell repertoires in COVID-19. The method was immunoSEQ multiplex PCR; TCRdb's version includes in-frame clones alone and lacks a portion of them. The sample lists 200,000 to 300,000 clones, around 86% occurring once. Trimming pared 3 bases from V and 8 bases from J, leaving 13 bases between. From germline, CDR1 is ENHRY and CDR2 SYGVKD. The CDR3 has 14 residues. The sample comprised peripheral blood. The sequence derives from a woman aged 25 to 45 who had recovered from COVID-19. This chain connects TRBV10-3 to TRBJ1-4; no clear D. CDR3 coding DNA: TGTGCCATCAGTGAAGGTGTTTCGAGGGAAAAACTGTTTTTT. Encoded protein: CAISEGVSREKLFF.